The 4 T cell receptor beta chains below all came from one sample that was sequenced in a study of blood T cell repertoires in COVID-19. Profiled with immunoSEQ multiplex PCR; TCRdb holds only in-frame clones, not every one. The sample comprises 110,000 to 150,000 clones, 85% of which are singletons, and 2.5% to 3.5% rests with the top ten. The specimen was peripheral blood. The receptors were sampled from a man aged 50-60 years with acute or convalescent COVID-19.

DNA of the CDR3: TGTGCCAGCAGTGACCCGGACAAGCCGACCTACGAGCAGTACTTC. It codes for CASSDPDKPTYEQYF. The rearrangement links TRBV6-6 to TRBJ2-7; perhaps TRBD1 as D (5 bases). Per germline, CDR1 MNHNY and CDR2 SVGAGI (reference sequence). CDR3 size: 15 residues. V lost 5 bases and J lost 2, with 16 bases in between.

The chain joins TRBV25-1 to TRBJ2-3, with 7 bases fitting TRBD2. CDR3 length equals 17 residues. The junction had 11 bases not matched to a gene; V was cut back by 5 bases and J by 0 bases. Germline values: CDR1 MGHDK, CDR2 SYGVNS. The CDR3 sequence is CASSHEPGGGSTDTQYF. CDR3 DNA sequence: TGTGCCAGCAGTCATGAACCCGGGGGAGGGAGCACAGATACGCAGTATTTT.

This chain connects TRBV7-3 to TRBJ2-2, with D possibly matching TRBD1 (6 bases). Germline CDR1 reads SGHTA; CDR2 reads FQGTGA. The V gene lost 1 base and the J gene lost 5 bases, with 14 bases spanning the gap. The CDR3 covers 16 residues. CDR3: CASSLMSQGLTGELFF. Here the CDR3 DNA reads TGTGCCAGCAGCTTAATGTCCCAGGGGCTTACCGGGGAGCTGTTTTTT. Full variable domain (outside the CDR3, taken from reference TRBV7-3 and TRBJ2-2): GAGVSQTPSNKVTEKGKYVELRCDPISGHTALYWYRQSLGQGPEFLIYFQGTGAADDSGLPNDRFFAVRPEGSVSTLKIQRTERGDSAVYLCASSLMSQGLTGELFFGEGSRLTVL.

The chain employs TRBV19 and TRBJ1-4, with D maybe TRBD1 (5 bases). The CDR3 has 16 amino acids. CDR1 is LNHDA and CDR2 is SQIVND in the germline V gene (reference sequence). Trimming cost V 4 bases and J 1 base, with 13 bases left between them. The CDR3 is CASSTIVRETNEKLFF. CDR3 in DNA: TGTGCCAGTAGTACTATAGTCAGGGAAACTAATGAAAAACTGTTTTTT.